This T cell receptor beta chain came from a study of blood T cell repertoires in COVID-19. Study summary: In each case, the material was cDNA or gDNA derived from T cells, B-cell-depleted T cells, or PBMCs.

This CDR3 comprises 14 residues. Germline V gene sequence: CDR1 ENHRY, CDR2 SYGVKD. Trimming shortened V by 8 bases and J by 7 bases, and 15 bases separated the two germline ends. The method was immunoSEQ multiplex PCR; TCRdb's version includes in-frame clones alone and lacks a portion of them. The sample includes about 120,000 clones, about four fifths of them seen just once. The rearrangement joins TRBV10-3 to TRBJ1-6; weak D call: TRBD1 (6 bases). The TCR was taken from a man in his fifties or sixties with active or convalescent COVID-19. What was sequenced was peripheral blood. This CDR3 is CAIGRQEQNSPLHF. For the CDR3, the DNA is TGTGCCATCGGCCGACAGGAGCAGAATTCACCCCTCCACTTT.